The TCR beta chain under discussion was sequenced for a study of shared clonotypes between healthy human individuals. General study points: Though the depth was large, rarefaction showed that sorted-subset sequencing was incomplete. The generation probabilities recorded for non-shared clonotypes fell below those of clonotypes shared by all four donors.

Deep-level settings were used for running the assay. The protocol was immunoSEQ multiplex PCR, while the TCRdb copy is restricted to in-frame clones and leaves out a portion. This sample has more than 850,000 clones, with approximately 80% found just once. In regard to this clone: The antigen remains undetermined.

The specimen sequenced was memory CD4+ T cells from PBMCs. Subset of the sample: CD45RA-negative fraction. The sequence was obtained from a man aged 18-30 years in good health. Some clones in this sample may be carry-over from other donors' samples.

The DNA for the CDR3 is TGTGCCAGCAGCCCCGCTGCCGGGGGGCAAGAGACCCAGTACTTC. Translated: CASSPAAGGQETQYF. The rearrangement joins TRBV28 to TRBJ2-5, with 7 nucleotides matching TRBD2. This CDR3 contains 15 residues. Germline assignment: CDR1 MDHEN and CDR2 SYDVKM. After removal of 6 bases from V and 2 bases from J, the junction contained 9 bases not matched to a gene.